Here is one TCR beta chain with its context. Mismatch with germline at one junction end may stem from a read error. This sample is part of a study of metastatic and nonmetastatic thyroid tumors. CDR3 length equals 14 residues. Germline V gene lookup returns CDR1 MNHNS and CDR2 SASEGT. TCRdb reanalyzed the PCR reads via MiXCR. The profile shows just over 15,000 clones, approximately 23% of them singletons. Thyroid surgery was preceded by no treatment in any patient. The sequenced sample was tumor tissue. The sequence derives from a female donor with papillary thyroid cancer or a benign thyroid nodule (not recorded which). Some clones in this sample may be carry-over from other donors' samples. The chain combines TRBV6-1 with TRBJ1-4; 8 nucleotides match TRBD1. The CDR3: CSSSAGQENEKLFF. The CDR3, as DNA: TGTTCCAGCAGTGCGGGACAGGAAAATGAAAAACTGTTTTTT.